The clone carrying this TCR beta chain was detected only once. This specimen comes from a study of control samples from healthy donors and cancer patients. Some clones are missing from TCRdb's copy, which holds only in-frame ones; the method was immunoSEQ multiplex PCR. The sample shows about 150,000 clones, about nine tenths of them seen only once. The CDR3 loop spans 17 amino acids. Trimming took 3 bases from V and 0 from J, leaving 15 bases between them. CDR1 is SGHAT, CDR2 FQNNGV, per germline. The clonotype originates from a man aged 30 to 45 in good health. The sequencing input was blood. The V call is TRBV11-2, the J call TRBJ2-4; D possibly corresponds to TRBD1 (6 bases). The CDR3 DNA reads as TGTGCCAGCAGCTTTCGTCGGACAGCATTAGCCAAAAACATTCAGTACTTC. Its translation is CASSFRRTALAKNIQYF.